This TCR beta chain was obtained from a study of cytomegalovirus exposure and HLA in healthy donors. Study-wide points: Among immune exposure information, only CMV serostatus was available.

This PCR relied on a set of 60 Vbeta primers and 13 Jbeta primers. The assay was immunoSEQ multiplex PCR, and TCRdb's table has in-frame clones only and misses some. The repertoire consists of about 180,000 clones, with roughly 85% occurring once and the leading ten covering approximately 0.7%. Germline CDR1 reads MNHNS; CDR2 reads SASEGT. V was clipped by 6 bases and J by 4 bases, with 18 bases between them. The CDR3 sequence is 15 residues long. Comment on this clone: Its target is not known.

The chain couples TRBV6-1 to TRBJ2-5, with D maybe TRBD2 (5 bases). The clonotype comes from a woman between 40 and 55 years old in good health and CMV-seronegative. Sequenced: PBMCs. The CDR3 sequence is CASSISPGVTETQYF. In DNA form, the CDR3 reads TGTGCCAGCAGCATCAGCCCCGGGGTCACAGAGACCCAGTACTTC.